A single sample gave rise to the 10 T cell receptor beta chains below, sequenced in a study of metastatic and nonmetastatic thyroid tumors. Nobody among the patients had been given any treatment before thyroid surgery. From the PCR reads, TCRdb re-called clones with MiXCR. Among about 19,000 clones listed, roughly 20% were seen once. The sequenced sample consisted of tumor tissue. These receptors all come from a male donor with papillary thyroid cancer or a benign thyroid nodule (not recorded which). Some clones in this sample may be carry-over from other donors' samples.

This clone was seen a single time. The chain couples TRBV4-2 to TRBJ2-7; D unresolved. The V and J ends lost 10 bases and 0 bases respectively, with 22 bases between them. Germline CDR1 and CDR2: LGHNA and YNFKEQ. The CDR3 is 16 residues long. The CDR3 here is CAICQEAGQPSYEQYF. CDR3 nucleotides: TGTGCCATCTGCCAAGAGGCCGGGCAACCCTCCTACGAGCAGTACTTC.

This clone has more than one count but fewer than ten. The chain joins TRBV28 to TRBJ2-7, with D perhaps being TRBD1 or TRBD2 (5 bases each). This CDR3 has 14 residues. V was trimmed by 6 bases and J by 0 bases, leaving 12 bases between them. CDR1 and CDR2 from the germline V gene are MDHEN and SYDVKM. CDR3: CASRHRGSSYEQYF. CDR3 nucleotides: TGTGCCAGCAGACATCGGGGCAGCTCCTACGAGCAGTACTTC.

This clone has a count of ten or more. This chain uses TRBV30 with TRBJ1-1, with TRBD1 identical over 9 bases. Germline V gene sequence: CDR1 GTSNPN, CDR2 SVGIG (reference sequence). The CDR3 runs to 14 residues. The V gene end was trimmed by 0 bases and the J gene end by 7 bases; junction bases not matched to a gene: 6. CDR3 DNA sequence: TGTGCCTGGAGTGTATGGGACAGGGTATTTGAAGCTTTCTTT. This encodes CAWSVWDRVFEAFF.

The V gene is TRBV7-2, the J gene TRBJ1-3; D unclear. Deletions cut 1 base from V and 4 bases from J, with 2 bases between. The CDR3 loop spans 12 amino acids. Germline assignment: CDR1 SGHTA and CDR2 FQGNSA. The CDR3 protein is CASSLDGNTIYF. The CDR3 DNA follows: TGTGCCAGCAGCTTAGACGGAAACACCATATATTTT.

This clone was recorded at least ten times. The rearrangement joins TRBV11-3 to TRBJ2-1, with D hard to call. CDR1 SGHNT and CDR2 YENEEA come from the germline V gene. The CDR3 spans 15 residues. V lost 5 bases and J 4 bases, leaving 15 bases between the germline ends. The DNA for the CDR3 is TGTGCCAGCAGCGAGAGTAATCGTTATTACAATGAGCAGTTCTTC. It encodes CASSESNRYYNEQFF.

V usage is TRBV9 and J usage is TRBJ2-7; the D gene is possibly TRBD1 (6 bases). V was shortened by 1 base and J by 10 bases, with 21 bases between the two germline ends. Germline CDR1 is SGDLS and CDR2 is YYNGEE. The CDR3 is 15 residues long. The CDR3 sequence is CASSVSGDVGTQQYF. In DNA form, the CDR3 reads TGTGCCAGCAGCGTATCAGGGGACGTGGGGACCCAACAGTACTTC.

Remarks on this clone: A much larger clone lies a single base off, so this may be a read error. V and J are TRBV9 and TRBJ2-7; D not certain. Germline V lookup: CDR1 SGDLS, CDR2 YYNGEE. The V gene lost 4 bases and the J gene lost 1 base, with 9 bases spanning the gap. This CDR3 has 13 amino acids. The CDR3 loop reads CASSSDISYEQYF. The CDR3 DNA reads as TGTGCCAGCAGCTCAGATATATCCTACGAGCAGTACTTC.

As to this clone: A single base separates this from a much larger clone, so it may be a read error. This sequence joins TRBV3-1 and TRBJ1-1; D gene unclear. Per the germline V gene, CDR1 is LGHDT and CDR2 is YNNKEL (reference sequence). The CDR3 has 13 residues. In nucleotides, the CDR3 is TGTGCCAGCAACCAAGCCGGGGAGGTTGAAGCTTTCTTT. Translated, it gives CASNQAGEVEAFF.

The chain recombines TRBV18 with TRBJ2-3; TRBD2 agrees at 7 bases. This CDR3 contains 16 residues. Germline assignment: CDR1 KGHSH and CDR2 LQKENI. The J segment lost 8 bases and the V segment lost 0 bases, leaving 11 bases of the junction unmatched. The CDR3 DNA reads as TGTGCCAGCTCACCACCGATGGTAGCGGGCGAGTGTACGCAGTATTTT. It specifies CASSPPMVAGECTQYF.

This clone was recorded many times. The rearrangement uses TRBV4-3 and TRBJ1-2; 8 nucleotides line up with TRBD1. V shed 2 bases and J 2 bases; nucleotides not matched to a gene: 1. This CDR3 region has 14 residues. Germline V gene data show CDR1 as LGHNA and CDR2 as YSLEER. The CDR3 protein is CASSQRQGNYGYTF. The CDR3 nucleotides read TGCGCCAGCAGCCAAAGACAGGGGAACTATGGCTACACCTTC.